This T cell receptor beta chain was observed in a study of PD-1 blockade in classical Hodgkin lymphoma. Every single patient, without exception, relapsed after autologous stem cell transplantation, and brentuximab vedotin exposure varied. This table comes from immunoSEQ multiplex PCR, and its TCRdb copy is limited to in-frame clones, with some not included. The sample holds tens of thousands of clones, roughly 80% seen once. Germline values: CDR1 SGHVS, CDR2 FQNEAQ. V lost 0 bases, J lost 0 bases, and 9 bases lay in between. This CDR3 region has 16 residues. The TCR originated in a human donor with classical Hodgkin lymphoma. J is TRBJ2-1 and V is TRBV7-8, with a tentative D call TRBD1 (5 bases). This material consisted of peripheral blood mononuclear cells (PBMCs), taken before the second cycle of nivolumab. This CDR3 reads CASSLASTVSYNEQFF. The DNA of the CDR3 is TGTGCCAGCAGCTTAGCGTCGACAGTCTCCTACAATGAGCAGTTCTTC.